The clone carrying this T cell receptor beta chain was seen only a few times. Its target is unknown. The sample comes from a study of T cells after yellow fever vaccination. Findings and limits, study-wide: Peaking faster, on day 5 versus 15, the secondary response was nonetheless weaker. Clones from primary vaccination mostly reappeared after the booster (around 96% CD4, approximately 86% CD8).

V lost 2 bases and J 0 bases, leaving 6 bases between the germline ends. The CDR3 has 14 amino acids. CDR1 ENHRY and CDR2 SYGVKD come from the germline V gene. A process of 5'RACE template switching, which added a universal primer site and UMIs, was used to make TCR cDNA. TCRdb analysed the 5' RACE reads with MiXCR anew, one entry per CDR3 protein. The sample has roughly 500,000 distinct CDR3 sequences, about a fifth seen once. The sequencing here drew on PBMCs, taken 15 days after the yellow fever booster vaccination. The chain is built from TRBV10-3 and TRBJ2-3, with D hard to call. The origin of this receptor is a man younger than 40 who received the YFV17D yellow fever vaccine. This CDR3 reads CAISEDGSTDTQYF. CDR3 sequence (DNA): TGTGCCATCAGTGAGGACGGTAGCACAGATACGCAGTATTTT.